Given below is one TCR beta chain in context. Germline V CDR1 and CDR2: MDHEN, SYDVKM. V lost 2 bases to trimming and J lost 5 bases; unmatched junction nucleotides: 11. The CDR3 loop spans 16 amino acids. This entry comes from a study of blood T cell repertoires in COVID-19. As for the study in general: The origin of the acute and convalescent COVID-19 samples was the United States, Italy and Spain. Nucleic acid was either cDNA or gDNA, and it came from T cells, B-cell-depleted T cells, or PBMCs.

The authors' processing: Reference gene primer amplification gave estimated nucleated cell counts. Libraries were prepared by immunoSEQ multiplex PCR; TCRdb keeps only in-frame clonotypes and omits some of them. D and trimming come from the DNA, and the V and J calls and clone size come from that table. The data contain about 110,000 clones, approximately 90% of them singletons. The sample comprised peripheral blood. This chain connects TRBV28 to TRBJ2-7; TRBD1 agrees at 8 bases. The receptor's source is a woman aged 45-65 years with acute or convalescent COVID-19. CDR3 sequence: CASSLAQGATRNEQYF. The CDR3 region has the DNA TGTGCCAGCAGTTTAGCCCAGGGGGCGACGAGAAACGAGCAGTACTTC.